The TCR beta chain under discussion was sequenced for a study of technical replicates of blood from a handful of donors. This clone came up a few times. Assay used: immunoSEQ multiplex PCR; TCRdb lists only in-frame clones, some missing. The sample consists of some 99,000 clones, nearly 97% of them appearing once. The CDR3 is made up of 12 amino acids. V lost 7 bases and J 0 bases, leaving 4 bases between the germline ends. Germline CDR1 is ENHRY and CDR2 is SYGVKD. Input material: T cells isolated from PBMCs. This rearrangement joins TRBV10-3 to TRBJ1-3; D remains ambiguous. The receptor comes from a human donor in good health. CDR3 region: CAITSSGNTIYF. In DNA form, the CDR3 reads TGTGCCATCACCAGCTCTGGAAACACCATATATTTT.